The rows below give T cell receptor beta chains drawn from one sample of a study of human T cells and chemical hapten exposure. TCRdb ran MiXCR on the RACE reads and lists one entry per CDR3 protein. Here the sample spans fewer than 300,000 distinct CDR3 sequences, approximately 8.6% being singletons. Sample: whole blood, taken in connection with sensitization to the hapten diphenylcyclopropenone (DPC). These receptors all come from a woman in her 40s with alopecia areata. Some clones in this sample may be carry-over from other donors' samples. CDR3s include the opening cysteine and the closing phenylalanine or tryptophan. A D gene is named only where the DNA matches it firmly. Size is stated for part of the rows, as once, few or many counts, or as a class when the clone is expanded.

length | size | D | J | V | DNA | CDR3
13 | few | . | TRBJ2-7 | TRBV12-3/TRBV12-4 | TGTGCCAGCAGACCCACAGGGAATTACGAGCAGTACTTC | CASRPTGNYEQYF
14 | . | . | TRBJ1-2 | TRBV7-8 | TGTGCCAGCAGCCTTCTTTCGGTTAGAGATGGCTACACCTTC | CASSLLSVRDGYTF
16 | few | . | TRBJ2-1 | TRBV5-4 | TGTGCCAGCAGCTCTGGGGCTCGTCGAACTCGAAATGAGCAGTTCTTC | CASSSGARRTRNEQFF
15 | few | . | TRBJ2-3 | TRBV11-2 | TGTGCCAGCAGCCCGGGACTGACTTTCACAGATACGCAGTATTTT | CASSPGLTFTDTQYF
16 | many | TRBD1 | TRBJ2-5 | TRBV7-2 | TGTGCCAGCAGCTTAGGGGGACAGGGCCCCCAAGAGACCCAGTACTTC | CASSLGGQGPQETQYF
17 | . | . | TRBJ2-1 | TRBV6-2/TRBV6-3 | TGTGCCAGCAGTTACTCCTCGGGTTTTGGCGGTCGGCGGGAGCAGTTCTTC | CASSYSSGFGGRREQFF
16 | . | TRBD2 | TRBJ2-3 | TRBV2 | TGTGCCAGCAGTTCCACTAGCGCACCCAGCACAGATACGCAGTATTTT | CASSSTSAPSTDTQYF
15 | few | TRBD2 | TRBJ2-3 | TRBV28 | TGTGCCAGCAGTTTAGGCGGGAGGCGCCCAGATACGCAGTATTTT | CASSLGGRRPDTQYF
14 | . | . | TRBJ1-5 | TRBV20-1 | TGCAGTGCTACCCAATCCACGGCCGCGACCATCCCGCATTTT | CSATQSTAATIPHF
13 | . | . | TRBJ1-5 | TRBV7-2 | TGTGCCAGCAGCTTATTCCTATTACAGCCCCAGCATTTT | CASSLFLLQPQHF
15 | few | . | TRBJ1-6 | TRBV4-1 | TGCGCCAGCAGCCAGGGACCGGGGGATAATTCACCCCTCCACTTT | CASSQGPGDNSPLHF
15 | . | . | TRBJ2-5 | TRBV5-4 | TGTGCCAGCAGCCCGGAGTTGTGGACGGGAGAGACCCAGTACTTC | CASSPELWTGETQYF
12 | many | . | TRBJ2-7 | TRBV7-9 | TGTGCCAGCAGCTTTGACCCGCCCGAGCAGTACTTC | CASSFDPPEQYF
17 | . | . | TRBJ2-7 | TRBV24-1 | TGTGCCACCAGCGCCACTACCGGGAGCGGAGGGGGATACGAGCAGTACTTC | CATSATTGSGGGYEQYF
16 | . | . | TRBJ2-3 | TRBV5-1 | TGCGCCAGCAGCTATGCCCCAGCGGGTGGTGCAGATACGCAGTATTTT | CASSYAPAGGADTQYF
17 | . | . | TRBJ1-4 | TRBV5-1 | TGCGCCAGCAGCTCGGGGGATTCGGGGACACGGAATGAAAAACTGTTTTTT | CASSSGDSGTRNEKLFF
12 | many | . | TRBJ2-1 | TRBV28 | TGTGCCAGCGACAGCGCCTACAATGAGCAGTTCTTC | CASDSAYNEQFF
15 | few | . | TRBJ1-2 | TRBV6-5 | TGTGCCAGCAGTTACTCGCCCGTCGCTAACTATGGCTACACCTTC | CASSYSPVANYGYTF
13 | many | TRBD2 | TRBJ2-2 | TRBV6-5 | TGTGCCAGCAGGAGCGGGAGGTTCGGGGAGCTGTTTTTT | CASRSGRFGELFF
15 | . | . | TRBJ2-1 | TRBV25-1 | TGTGCCAGCAGTGAGGCGGGTTTTACCTACAATGAGCAGTTCTTC | CASSEAGFTYNEQFF
14 | many | . | TRBJ2-7 | TRBV20-1 | TGCAGTGCTATCTCCCCTCTTAACCCCCACGAGCAGTACTTC | CSAISPLNPHEQYF
14 | . | . | TRBJ1-4 | TRBV27 | TGTGCCAGCAGTTTAAAGGGGTGGGTGGAAAAACTGTTTTTT | CASSLKGWVEKLFF